This T cell receptor (beta chain) was captured in a study of cytomegalovirus exposure and HLA in healthy donors. The CDR3 has 16 residues. From germline, CDR1 is SQVTM and CDR2 ANQGSEA. V was clipped by 6 bases and J by 3 bases, with 22 bases between them. This clone was recorded once. The antigen remains undetermined. Points from the study as a whole: In a later analysis, TCR association rates varied by HLA locus: DRB1 most, HLA-C fewest. The investigators catalogued some 150 TCR beta chains as cytomegalovirus-associated.

60 Vbeta and 13 Jbeta primers were used in PCR. Some clones are missing from TCRdb's copy, which holds only in-frame ones; the method was immunoSEQ multiplex PCR. The sample contains approximately 91,000 clones, around 70% of which appear only once. The rearrangement links TRBV29-1 to TRBJ2-3, with D possibly being TRBD1 (7 bases). The clonotype was recovered from a female donor in good health and CMV-seronegative. The specimen was PBMCs. CDR3 protein: CSVRGPWRERTDTQYF. In nucleotides, the CDR3 is TGCAGCGTGAGGGGGCCGTGGAGGGAACGGACAGATACGCAGTATTTT.